The 2 T cell receptor beta chains below were found in one sample sequenced in a study of blood T cell repertoires in COVID-19. This table comes from immunoSEQ multiplex PCR, and its TCRdb copy is limited to in-frame clones, with some not included. The sample gives 200,000 to 300,000 clones, over 80% of which show up once; around 27% is in the top ten. Sequencing was carried out using peripheral blood. Receptors originate from a man aged 40-49 years with acute or convalescent COVID-19.

The genes are TRBV5-4 and TRBJ2-3; 13 nucleotides agree with TRBD2. The junction had 4 bases not matched to a gene; V was cut back by 3 bases and J by 0 bases. The CDR3 has 17 residues. Germline V gene lookup returns CDR1 SGHNT and CDR2 YYREEE (reference sequence). The CDR3 coding sequence is TGTGCCAGCAGCTCAGGGACTAGCGGGGCAAGCACAGATACGCAGTATTTT. This gives the protein CASSSGTSGASTDTQYF.

This sequence joins TRBV6-5 and TRBJ2-1; a weak D match, TRBD2 (6 bases). The CDR3 sequence is 15 residues long. V was trimmed by 0 bases and J by 5 bases, leaving 11 bases between them. Germline V gene sequence: CDR1 MNHEY, CDR2 SVGAGI. Here the CDR3 reads CASSYSTGGDNEQFF. The CDR3 DNA reads as TGTGCCAGCAGTTACTCGACCGGGGGTGACAATGAGCAGTTCTTC.